The 27 T cell receptor beta chains reported below all come from one sample, sequenced in a study of early T cells in non-severe SARS-CoV-2 infection. In TCRdb, the 5' RACE reads were re-called with MiXCR into one record per CDR3 protein. The sample includes approximately 29,000 distinct CDR3 sequences, approximately 6% seen only once; the top ten take around 34%. Sequences were derived from whole blood, sampled at baseline. The receptors here all came from an adult who was a healthcare worker with PCR-confirmed SARS-CoV-2 infection or an uninfected control (not recorded which).

This clonotype was picked up many times. This chain joins TRBV14 and TRBJ2-1; 9 positions agree with TRBD2. The trim removed 4 bases at V and 3 bases at J, leaving 7 bases unmatched. This CDR3 is built from 16 residues. CDR1 SGHDN and CDR2 FVKESK come from the germline V gene. CDR3 DNA sequence: TGTGCCAGCAGCCGAGATAGCGGGAGAGACTACAATGAGCAGTTCTTC. Its protein is CASSRDSGRDYNEQFF.

Ten or more counts support this clonotype. The chain carries TRBV12-3 or TRBV12-4 and TRBJ1-2; a possible D gene is TRBD1 (5 bases). The CDR3 has 13 residues. V was pared by 6 bases and J by 4 bases, with 12 bases between. Here the CDR3 reads CASSRGRIYGYTF. DNA for the CDR3: TGTGCCAGCAGCCGGGGACGGATCTATGGCTACACCTTC.

At least ten counts were recorded for this clonotype. The chain uses TRBV15 and TRBJ1-4; D possibly corresponds to TRBD1 (5 bases). The CDR3 runs 15 residues. CDR1 and CDR2 (germline): LNHNV, YYDKDF (reference sequence). V gave up 5 bases and J gave up 7 bases, with 17 bases separating them. CDR3 bases: TGTGCCACCAGCGACGCCAGGGATTTGGGTGAAAAACTGTTTTTT. Amino acid sequence: CATSDARDLGEKLFF.

This clonotype was found many times. The chain is built from TRBV5-4 and TRBJ2-3, with D perhaps TRBD1 (5 bases). The germline gives CDR1 SGHNT, CDR2 YYREEE (reference sequence). The length of the CDR3 is 15 residues. The V and J ends lost 0 bases and 0 bases respectively, with 8 bases between them. CDR3 bases: TGTGCCAGCAGCTTGGAAGGGGTTAGCACAGATACGCAGTATTTT. Amino acid sequence: CASSLEGVSTDTQYF.

This clonotype was detected ten times or more. Mismatch with germline at one junction end may stem from a read error. The chain joins TRBV6-5 to TRBJ1-1; D gene ambiguous. Germline CDR1 reads MNHEY; CDR2 reads SVGAGI. This CDR3 comprises 10 residues. CDR3 residues: CASNYTEAFF. The CDR3 bases are TGTGCCAGCAATTACACTGAAGCTTTCTTT.

The table lists this clonotype with many counts. Its ends do not fully match the called genes, so a read error is possible. The V and J genes are TRBV5-6 and TRBJ2-7; 10 nucleotides match TRBD1. The CDR3 is 13 amino acids. The germline gives CDR1 SGHDT, CDR2 YYEEEE. For the CDR3, the DNA is TGTGCCAGCAGCTGGGGACAGGGGTACGGGCAGTACTTC. Amino acid sequence: CASSWGQGYGQYF.

This clonotype has ten or more counts. This sequence joins TRBV14 and TRBJ2-1; 13 bases fit TRBD2. V trimming: 4 bases; J trimming: 0 bases; junction bases outside the gene matches: 3. The CDR3 spans 17 residues. Germline CDR1 and CDR2: SGHDN and FVKESK. Written as DNA, the CDR3 is TGTGCCAGCAGCCTACTAGCGGGAGGGAGCTCCTACAATGAGCAGTTCTTC. Translating gives CASSLLAGGSSYNEQFF.

In its sample, this clonotype was seen many times. V is TRBV7-2 and J is TRBJ1-2; D call uncertain. Germline CDR1 is SGHTA and CDR2 is FQGNSA. V was trimmed by 0 bases and J by 4 bases, leaving 6 bases between them. The CDR3 loop spans 13 amino acids. The DNA of the CDR3 is TGTGCCAGCAGCTTAGCGCAGCTCTATGGCTACACCTTC. As protein: CASSLAQLYGYTF.

There are many counts of this clonotype. CDR3 loop: CAIGQGQGARNEQFF. As DNA, the CDR3 is TGTGCCATCGGTCAGGGACAGGGGGCGAGGAATGAGCAGTTCTTC. The gene calls are TRBV10-3 and TRBJ2-1; 12 positions match TRBD1. V gave up 8 bases and J gave up 7 bases; unmatched junction bases: 9. Germline V CDR1 and CDR2: ENHRY, SYGVKD. The CDR3 consists of 15 residues.

This clonotype has at least ten counts. The chain has TRBV2 and TRBJ2-1; TRBD2 is a possible D gene (7 bases). V was shortened by 7 bases and J by 7 bases, with 20 bases between the two germline ends. This CDR3 comprises 15 residues. Per germline, CDR1 SNHLY and CDR2 FYNNEI. The CDR3 DNA reads as TGTGCCAGCACCCAGATGGGGGGGGGCCAGAATGAGCAGTTCTTC. Protein sequence: CASTQMGGGQNEQFF.

Many counts were recorded for this clonotype. The rearrangement joins TRBV5-5 to TRBJ1-5, with unresolved D. The germline gives CDR1 SGHKS, CDR2 YYEKEE (reference sequence). Trimming cost V 0 bases and J 0 bases, with 13 bases left between them. There are 17 residues in the CDR3. The CDR3 DNA reads as TGTGCCAGCAGCTTGGCCGAGTTTTCAGATAGCAATCAGCCCCAGCATTTT. Residues: CASSLAEFSDSNQPQHF.

This clonotype has a count of ten or more. The rearrangement links TRBV20-1 to TRBJ1-1; no reliable D call. This CDR3 is built from 14 residues. V lost 5 bases and J lost 0, with 13 bases in between. The V gene's germline CDR1 is DFQATT and CDR2 SNEGSKA (reference sequence). CDR3 amino acids: CSACDLRMNTEAFF. In nucleotides, the CDR3 is TGCAGTGCTTGCGACCTCAGGATGAACACTGAAGCTTTCTTT.

At least ten counts were recorded for this clonotype. The gene calls are TRBV5-1 and TRBJ1-1; weak D call: TRBD1 (5 bases). The V gene lost 4 bases and the J gene lost 4 bases, with 14 bases spanning the gap. Germline CDR1 is SGHRS and CDR2 is YFSETQ. The CDR3 runs 14 residues. CDR3 sequence: CASSSIDGGTEAFF. DNA of the CDR3: TGCGCCAGCAGCAGTATCGACGGGGGCACTGAAGCTTTCTTT.

This clonotype was observed many times. The V gene is TRBV9, the J gene TRBJ1-3; a possible D gene is TRBD1 (6 bases). The CDR3 totals 15 residues. V shed 4 bases and J shed 4 bases, with 15 bases lying between them. Germline V gene sequence: CDR1 SGDLS, CDR2 YYNGEE. The CDR3 nucleotides are TGTGCCAGCAGCACGAGAGGGGGGCTGGGAAACACCATATATTTT. Translated, it gives CASSTRGGLGNTIYF.

This chain connects TRBV2 to TRBJ2-7; 9 bases align to TRBD1. V shed 5 bases and J 3 bases; nucleotides not matched to a gene: 5. Germline CDR1 SNHLY, CDR2 FYNNEI. The length of the CDR3 is 14 residues. This chain's CDR3 is CASSSGTGFYEQYF. CDR3 in DNA: TGTGCCAGCAGTTCCGGGACAGGGTTCTACGAGCAGTACTTC.

This clonotype was seen repeatedly, ten times or more. V gene TRBV6-2 or TRBV6-3 combines with J gene TRBJ2-7; D remains ambiguous. V was cut by 2 bases and J by 3 bases, with 8 bases left in between. Germline lookup yields CDR1 MNHEY and CDR2 SVGEGT. This CDR3 is built from 13 residues. CDR3 protein: CASSYQDGYEQYF. CDR3 sequence (DNA): TGTGCCAGCAGTTACCAGGACGGCTACGAGCAGTACTTC.

The chain links TRBV7-2 to TRBJ1-3, with D perhaps TRBD1 (5 bases). This CDR3 spans 16 amino acids. V was shortened by 5 bases and J by 3 bases, with 17 bases between the two germline ends. From germline, CDR1 is SGHTA and CDR2 FQGNSA. CDR3 residues: CASSALGRSLGNTIYF. The CDR3 region has the DNA TGTGCCAGCAGCGCCCTGGGGCGGTCCCTTGGAAACACCATATATTTT.

The sample holds many counts of this clonotype. The J gene is TRBJ2-5, the V gene TRBV6-1; D gene ambiguous. The germline V gene has CDR1 MNHNS and CDR2 SASEGT. V gave up 2 bases and J gave up 1 base, with 8 bases separating them. The CDR3 loop spans 14 amino acids. The CDR3 DNA is TGTGCCAGCAGTGAATTAGGAGCCCAAGAGACCCAGTACTTC. Encoded protein: CASSELGAQETQYF.

This clonotype was counted at least ten times. The J gene is TRBJ2-5, the V gene TRBV3-1, with 7 positions matching TRBD1. Trimming cost V 3 bases and J 0 bases; bases outside gene matches: 10. CDR3 length equals 17 residues. CDR1 is LGHDT, CDR2 YNNKEL, per germline (reference sequence). DNA of the CDR3: TGTGCCAGCAGCCAGACGCCGGGACAGCGTAACCAAGAGACCCAGTACTTC. This encodes CASSQTPGQRNQETQYF.

In this sample, this clonotype turned up many times. The chain employs TRBV6-2 or TRBV6-3 and TRBJ1-4; no firm D call. The germline V gene encodes CDR1 MNHEY and CDR2 SVGEGT. Trimming left V 5 bases short and J 8 bases short, with 18 bases between. This CDR3 spans 15 amino acids. Here the CDR3 reads CASSGSLDGREKLFF. The CDR3 nucleotides are TGTGCCAGCAGTGGCTCCCTGGATGGAAGAGAAAAACTGTTTTTT.

In its sample, this clonotype was seen many times. This chain links TRBV7-2 with TRBJ2-1, with 10 positions matching TRBD2. There are 16 residues in the CDR3. Per germline, CDR1 SGHTA and CDR2 FQGNSA. Trimming cost V 2 bases and J 4 bases; bases outside gene matches: 5. As DNA, the CDR3 is TGTGCCAGCAGCTTATCAATAGCGGGGGGATACAATGAGCAGTTCTTC. It is translated as CASSLSIAGGYNEQFF.

This rearrangement joins TRBV7-9 to TRBJ2-5; D not resolved. Trimming shortened V by 2 bases and J by 5 bases, and 6 bases separated the two germline ends. The CDR3 is 12 residues long. The germline V gene encodes CDR1 SEHNR and CDR2 FQNEAQ (reference sequence). The CDR3 coding sequence is TGTGCCAGCAGCTTACGGTGGGAGACCCAGTACTTC. It is translated as CASSLRWETQYF.

This clonotype was found many times. V is TRBV6-6 and J is TRBJ1-1, with D possibly matching TRBD1 (6 bases). The CDR3 spans 13 residues. V shed 6 bases and J shed 1 base, with 9 bases lying between them. Germline CDR1 and CDR2: MNHNY and SVGAGI (reference sequence). The CDR3 is CASSPTGNTEAFF. The CDR3 DNA sequence: TGTGCCAGCAGCCCGACAGGGAACACTGAAGCTTTCTTT.

This clonotype was detected ten times or more. The rearrangement links TRBV9 to TRBJ2-7; the match to TRBD1 covers 10 bases. Germline V gives CDR1 SGDLS, CDR2 YYNGEE. The CDR3 consists of 14 residues. With V trimmed by 3 bases and J by 8 bases, 8 bases remained unmatched. The chain's CDR3 is CASSGRDRGVQQYF. The CDR3 DNA reads as TGTGCCAGCAGCGGACGGGACAGGGGTGTTCAGCAGTACTTC. The whole variable domain, filled in from reference TRBV9 and TRBJ2-7, reads DSGVTQTPKHLITATGQRVTLRCSPRSGDLSVYWYQQSLDQGLQFLIQYYNGEERAKGNILERFSAQQFPDLHSELNLSSLELGDSALYFCASSGRDRGVQQYFGPGTRLTVT.

This clonotype occurred many times. This chain links TRBV6-1 with TRBJ2-3; D unresolved. CDR1 is MNHNS, CDR2 SASEGT, per germline. Trimming took 4 bases from V and 5 from J, leaving 10 bases between them. CDR3 size: 13 residues. The CDR3 DNA sequence: TGTGCCAGCAGTGGAACGAGAGGAGATACGCAGTATTTT. Protein sequence: CASSGTRGDTQYF.

This clonotype has ten or more counts. The chain is built from TRBV5-6 and TRBJ2-3; 13 bases are a match to TRBD2. The CDR3 contains 17 residues. Trimming removed 0 bases from V and 4 bases from J; junction bases left unmatched: 5. The germline gives CDR1 SGHDT, CDR2 YYEEEE. CDR3 protein: CASSLVLAGGPSDTQYF. The CDR3 DNA reads as TGTGCCAGCAGCTTGGTACTAGCGGGAGGGCCGTCAGATACGCAGTATTTT. The full variable domain, rest sourced from reference TRBV5-6 and TRBJ2-3, is DAGVTQSPTHLIKTRGQQVTLRCSPKSGHDTVSWYQQALGQGPQFIFQYYEEEERQRGNFPDRFSGHQFPNYSSELNVNALLLGDSALYLCASSLVLAGGPSDTQYFGPGTRLTVL.

Ten or more counts support this clonotype. The gene calls are TRBV30 and TRBJ2-5; 7 positions match TRBD1. The germline V gene encodes CDR1 GTSNPN and CDR2 SVGIG (reference sequence). This CDR3 region has 13 residues. V shed 2 bases and J 5 bases; nucleotides not matched to a gene: 5. The CDR3 reads CAWSMTGWETQYF. The DNA for the CDR3 is TGTGCCTGGAGTATGACAGGGTGGGAGACCCAGTACTTC.